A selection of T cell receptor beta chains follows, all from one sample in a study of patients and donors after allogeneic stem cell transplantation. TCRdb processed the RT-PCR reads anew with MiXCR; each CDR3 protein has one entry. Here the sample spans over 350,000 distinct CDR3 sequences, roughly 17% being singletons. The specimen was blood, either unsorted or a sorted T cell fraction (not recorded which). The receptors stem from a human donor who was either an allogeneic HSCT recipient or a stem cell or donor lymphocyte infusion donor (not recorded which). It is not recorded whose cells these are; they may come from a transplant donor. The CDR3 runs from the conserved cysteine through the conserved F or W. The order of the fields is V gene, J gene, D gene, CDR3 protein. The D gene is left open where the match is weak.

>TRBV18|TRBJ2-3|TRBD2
CASSPKSLAGVNTQYF
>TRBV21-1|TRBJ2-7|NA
CASSTYRLAEPADEQYF
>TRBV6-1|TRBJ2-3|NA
CASKGSPADTQYF
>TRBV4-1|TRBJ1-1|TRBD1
CASSHEDRGRRVEAFF
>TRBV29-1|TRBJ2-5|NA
CSGGGGREETQYF
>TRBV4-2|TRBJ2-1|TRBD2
CASSQQPRRGSSEQFF
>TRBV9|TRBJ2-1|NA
CASSPDMKRNEQFF
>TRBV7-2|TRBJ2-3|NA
CASSLGRGGYTQYF
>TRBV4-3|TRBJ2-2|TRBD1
CASSTSGTGFPGELFF
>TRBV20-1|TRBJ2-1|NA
CSAIGGTNSYNEQFF
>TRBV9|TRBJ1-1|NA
CASSAGAGVRKGTEAFF
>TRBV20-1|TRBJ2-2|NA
CSASHDATGELFF
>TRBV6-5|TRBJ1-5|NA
CASSYWHQPQHF
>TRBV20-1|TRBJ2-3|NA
CSAPGRLVDTQYF
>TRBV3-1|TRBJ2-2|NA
CASSHRARWPGELFF
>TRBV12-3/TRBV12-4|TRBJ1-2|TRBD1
CASQGAGGVGYTF
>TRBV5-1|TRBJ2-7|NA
CASSLGLGARVDEQHF
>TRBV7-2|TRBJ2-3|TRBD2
CASSTPAGRADTQYF
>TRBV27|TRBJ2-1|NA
CASSLVGKTYNEQFF
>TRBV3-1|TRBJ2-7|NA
CASSRGLPPISYEQYF
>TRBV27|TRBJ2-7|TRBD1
CASSSSYRGGQYF
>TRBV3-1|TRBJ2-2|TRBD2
CASSPYSGRGFTGELFF
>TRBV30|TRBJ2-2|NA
CAWSVRGLGTGELFF
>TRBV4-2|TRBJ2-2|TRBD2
CASRFGTSGSIGQTGELFF
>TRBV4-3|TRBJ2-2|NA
CASSQVVTGELFF
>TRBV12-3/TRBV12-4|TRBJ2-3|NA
CASRRAWVPDTQYF
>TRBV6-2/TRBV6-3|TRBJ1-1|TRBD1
CASSYARGTGLPEAFF
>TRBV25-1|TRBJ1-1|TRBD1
CASSGGTGNFRNTEAFF
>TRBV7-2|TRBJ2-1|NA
CASSLLGGSYNEQFF
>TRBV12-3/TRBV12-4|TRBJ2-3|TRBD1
CALGDRTSTDTQYF
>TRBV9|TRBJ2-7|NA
CASSVADSSYEQYF
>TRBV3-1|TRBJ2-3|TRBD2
CASSRPASGTSTDTQYF
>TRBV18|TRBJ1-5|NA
CASSSRGGGNQPQHF
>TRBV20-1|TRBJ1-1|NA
CSARGIRNTEAFF
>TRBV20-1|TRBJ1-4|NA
CSARDTLGEKLFF
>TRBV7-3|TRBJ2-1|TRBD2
CASSLASGMRGGRDEQFF
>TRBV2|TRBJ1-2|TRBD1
CASSAPGQGYGYTF
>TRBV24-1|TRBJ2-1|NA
CATTGPPTHNEQFF
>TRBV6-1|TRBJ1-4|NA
CASSEARTANEKLFF
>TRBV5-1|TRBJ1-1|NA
CASSLAGAVNTEAFF
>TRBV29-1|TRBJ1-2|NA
CSVSPGDYGYTF
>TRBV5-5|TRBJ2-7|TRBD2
CASSSPGLKGEQYF
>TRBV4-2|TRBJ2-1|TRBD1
CASSGQGQGVSYNEQFF
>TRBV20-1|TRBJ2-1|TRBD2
CSARDRLAEYNEQFF